There are a few counts of the clone carrying this T cell receptor (beta chain). The data were taken from a study of blood T cell repertoires in COVID-19. Study in general: PBMCs, B-cell-depleted T cells, or T cells were the source of the cDNA or gDNA that made up the material.

Between the trimmed V and J ends, which lost 0 bases and 4 bases, there was a span of 11 bases. Germline V CDR1 and CDR2: LNHNV, YYDKDF (reference sequence). The CDR3 consists of 15 residues. In the original processing: Amplification of reference gene primers provided the estimated nucleated cell counts. Libraries were prepared by immunoSEQ multiplex PCR; TCRdb keeps only in-frame clonotypes and omits some of them. Clone size and V and J calls were adopted from that table, with D and trimming inferred from the DNA. The sample yields about 150,000 clones, 82% seen once. The chain is built from TRBV15 and TRBJ2-3; D not resolved. Sequencing was carried out using peripheral blood. This TCR came from a human donor with acute or convalescent COVID-19. The donor label of this sample is uncertain. The CDR3 spells CATSRDTAGSDTQYF. CDR3 bases: TGTGCCACCAGCAGAGATACTGCAGGTTCAGATACGCAGTATTTT.